This T cell receptor beta chain derives from a study of memory CD4+ T cells and cytomegalovirus serostatus. Single viable CD3+CD4+CD8-CD45RO+ cells were sorted as the memory CD4+ T cells. Profiling relied on immunoSEQ multiplex PCR, and the TCRdb table lists in-frame clones only, not all of them. Here the sample spans some 54,000 clones, around 80% being singletons. This CDR3 has 12 residues. Germline V CDR1 and CDR2: SGHTA, FQGNSA. V was trimmed by 1 base and J by 8 bases, leaving 5 bases between them. V usage is TRBV7-2 and J usage is TRBJ2-2; D is ambiguous. The sequencing input was memory CD4+ T cells from blood. This sequence was found in an adult in good health and CMV-seropositive. The DNA for the CDR3 is TGTGCCAGCAGCTTAGGTGCGGGGGAGCTGTTTTTT. It translates to CASSLGAGELFF.